A selection of T cell receptor beta chains follows, all from one sample in a study of shared clonotypes between healthy human individuals. TCRdb's table, derived via immunoSEQ multiplex PCR, lists solely in-frame clones and lacks some. The sample has over a million clones, around 95% seen once. Sequencing used naive CD4+ T cells sorted from blood. The receptors come from a man aged 30 to 39 in good health. Each CDR3 is given with its conserved first and last residue.

V | CDR3
TRBV19 | CASRTGTVGNYGYTF
TRBV2 | CASTGEYQETQYF
TRBV6-5 | CASRYRDRSFQETQYF
TRBV28 | CASRQGAGNQPQHF
TRBV10-1 | CASSESGRKMAFF
TRBV20-1 | CSLAREETQYF
TRBV4-3 | CASSQEGVGTSGRWGHADTQYF
TRBV2 | CASSDSRGQPQHF
TRBV4-2 | CASSQGTSGSSYNEQFF
TRBV18 | CASSSKETQYF
TRBV15 | CATSRDAVSYEQYF
TRBV18 | CASSPPSSGRGGNPYEQYF
TRBV28 | CASSSSAGIGNTIYF
TRBV6-1 | CASSAPRLAEHNEQFF
TRBV28 | CASCRSGGKETQYF
TRBV19 | CASSMLGQPQHF
TRBV29-1 | CSVERFFGANVLTF
TRBV27 | CASSGARTDSYEQYF
TRBV7-8 | CASSPTGNSGNTIYF
TRBV28 | CATLWLAGGNHYNEQFF
TRBV6-5 | CASSYNRDRNPYEQYF
TRBV5-3 | CASRKGWVTEAFF
TRBV5-1 | CASSAAFSGSYLETQYF